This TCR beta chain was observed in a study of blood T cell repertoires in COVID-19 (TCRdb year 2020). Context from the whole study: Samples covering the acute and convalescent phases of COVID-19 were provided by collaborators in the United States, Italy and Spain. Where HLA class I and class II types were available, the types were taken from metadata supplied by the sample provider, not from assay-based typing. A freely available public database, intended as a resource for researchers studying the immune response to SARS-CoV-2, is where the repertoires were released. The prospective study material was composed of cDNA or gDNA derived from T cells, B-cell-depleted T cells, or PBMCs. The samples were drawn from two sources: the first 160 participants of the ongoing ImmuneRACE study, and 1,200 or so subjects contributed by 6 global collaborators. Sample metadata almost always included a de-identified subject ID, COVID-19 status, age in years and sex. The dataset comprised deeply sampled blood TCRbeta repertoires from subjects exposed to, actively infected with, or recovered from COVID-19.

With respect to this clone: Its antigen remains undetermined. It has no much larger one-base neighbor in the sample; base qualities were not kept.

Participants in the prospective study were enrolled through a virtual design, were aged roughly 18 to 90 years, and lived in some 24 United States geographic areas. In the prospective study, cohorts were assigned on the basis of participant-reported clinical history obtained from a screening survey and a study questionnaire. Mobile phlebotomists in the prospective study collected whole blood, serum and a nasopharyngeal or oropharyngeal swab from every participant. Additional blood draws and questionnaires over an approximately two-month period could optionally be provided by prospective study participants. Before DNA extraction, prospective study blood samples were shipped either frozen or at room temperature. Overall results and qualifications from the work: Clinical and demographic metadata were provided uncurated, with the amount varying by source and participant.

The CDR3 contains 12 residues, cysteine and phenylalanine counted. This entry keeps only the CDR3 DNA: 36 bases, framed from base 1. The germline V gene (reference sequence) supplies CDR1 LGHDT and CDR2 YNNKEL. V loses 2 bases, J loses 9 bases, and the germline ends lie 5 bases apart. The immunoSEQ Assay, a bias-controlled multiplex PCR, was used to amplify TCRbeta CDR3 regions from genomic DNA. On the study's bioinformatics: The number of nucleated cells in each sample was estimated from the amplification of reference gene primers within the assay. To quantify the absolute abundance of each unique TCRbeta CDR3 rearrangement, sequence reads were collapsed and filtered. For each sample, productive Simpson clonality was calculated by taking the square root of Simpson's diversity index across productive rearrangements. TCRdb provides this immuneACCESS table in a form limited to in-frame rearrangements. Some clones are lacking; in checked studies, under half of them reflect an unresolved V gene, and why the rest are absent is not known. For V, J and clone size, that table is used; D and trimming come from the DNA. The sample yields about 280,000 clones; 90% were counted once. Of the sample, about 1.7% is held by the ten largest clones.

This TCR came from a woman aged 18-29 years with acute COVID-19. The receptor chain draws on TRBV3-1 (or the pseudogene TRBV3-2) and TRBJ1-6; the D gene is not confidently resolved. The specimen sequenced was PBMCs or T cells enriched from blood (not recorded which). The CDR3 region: CASSQTGSPLHF. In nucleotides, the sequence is TGTGCCAGCAGCCAAACCGGTTCACCCCTCCACTTT.